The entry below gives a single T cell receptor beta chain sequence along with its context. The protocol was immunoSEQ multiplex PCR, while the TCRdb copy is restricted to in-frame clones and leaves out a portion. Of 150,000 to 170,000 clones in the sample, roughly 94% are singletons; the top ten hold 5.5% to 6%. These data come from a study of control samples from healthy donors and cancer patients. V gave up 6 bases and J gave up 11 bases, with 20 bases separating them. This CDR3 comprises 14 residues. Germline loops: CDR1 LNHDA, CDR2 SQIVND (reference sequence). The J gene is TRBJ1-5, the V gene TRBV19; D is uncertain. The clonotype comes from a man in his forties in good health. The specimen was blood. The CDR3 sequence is CASRTPAGPGTQHF. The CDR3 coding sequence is TGTGCCAGTAGGACCCCCGCGGGCCCTGGGACCCAGCATTTT.